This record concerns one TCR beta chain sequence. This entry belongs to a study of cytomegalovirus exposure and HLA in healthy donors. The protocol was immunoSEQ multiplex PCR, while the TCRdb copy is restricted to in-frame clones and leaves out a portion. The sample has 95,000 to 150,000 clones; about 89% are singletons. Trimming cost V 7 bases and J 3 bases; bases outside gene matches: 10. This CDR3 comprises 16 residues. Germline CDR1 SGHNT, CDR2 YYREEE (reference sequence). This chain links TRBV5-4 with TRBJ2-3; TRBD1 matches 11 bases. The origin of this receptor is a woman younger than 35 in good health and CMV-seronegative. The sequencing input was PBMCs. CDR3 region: CASDTKGTGGTDTQYF. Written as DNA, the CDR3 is TGTGCCAGCGACACGAAGGGGACAGGGGGTACAGATACGCAGTATTTT.